The sequence of this T cell receptor (beta chain) was determined in a study of a mutant IDH1 vaccine in newly diagnosed glioma. Produced via immunoSEQ multiplex PCR; TCRdb's table is partial and in-frame only. The data contain around 50,000 clones, 75% to 90% of them singletons. Time point here: baseline, week 1 (first vaccination visit). This sample's treatment: pre-vaccination baseline after standard-of-care therapy. Sequenced material: PBMCs, taken from a glioma patient treated with radiotherapy, temozolomide or both. The sequence came from a man aged 40-49 years with glioma.

CDR3 in DNA: TGTGCCAGCAGTTACTCGAGAGGGGGCAAGAACACTGAAGCTTTCTTT. This codes for CASSYSRGGKNTEAFF. V and J are TRBV6-5 and TRBJ1-1; 7 nucleotides match TRBD1. The CDR3 contains 16 residues. The V gene's germline CDR1 is MNHEY and CDR2 SVGAGI. The V segment lost 0 bases and the J segment 1 base; nucleotides outside the gene matches: 5.